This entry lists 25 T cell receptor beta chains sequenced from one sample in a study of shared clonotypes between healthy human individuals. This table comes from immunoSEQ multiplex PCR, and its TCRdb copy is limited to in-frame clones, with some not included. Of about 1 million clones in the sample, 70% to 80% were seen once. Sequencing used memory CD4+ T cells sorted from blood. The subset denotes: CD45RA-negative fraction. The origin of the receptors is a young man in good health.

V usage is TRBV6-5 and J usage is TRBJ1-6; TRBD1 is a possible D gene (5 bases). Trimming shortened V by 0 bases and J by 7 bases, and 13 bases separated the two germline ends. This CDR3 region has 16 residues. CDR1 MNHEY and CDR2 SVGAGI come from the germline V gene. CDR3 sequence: CASSYSRVDRNSPLHF. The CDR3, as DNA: TGTGCCAGCAGTTACTCGAGGGTCGACAGAAATTCACCCCTCCACTTT.

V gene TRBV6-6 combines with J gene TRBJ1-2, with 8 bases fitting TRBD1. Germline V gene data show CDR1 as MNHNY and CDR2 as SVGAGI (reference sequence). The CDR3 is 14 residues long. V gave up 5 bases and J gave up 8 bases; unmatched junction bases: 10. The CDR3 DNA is TGTGCCAGCAGTACACAGGGGGGGGTACGCGGCTACACCTTC. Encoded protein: CASSTQGGVRGYTF.

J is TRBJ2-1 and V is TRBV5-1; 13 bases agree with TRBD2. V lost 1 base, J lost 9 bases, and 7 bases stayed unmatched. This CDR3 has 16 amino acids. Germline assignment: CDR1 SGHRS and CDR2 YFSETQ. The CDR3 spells CASSLTSGRALGEQFF. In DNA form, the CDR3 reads TGCGCCAGCAGCTTGACTAGCGGGAGGGCCTTGGGTGAGCAGTTCTTC.

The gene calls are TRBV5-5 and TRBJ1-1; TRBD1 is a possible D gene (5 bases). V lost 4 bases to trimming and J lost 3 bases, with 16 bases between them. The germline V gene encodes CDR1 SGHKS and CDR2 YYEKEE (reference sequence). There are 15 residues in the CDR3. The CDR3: CASSRTGEGYTEAFF. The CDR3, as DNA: TGTGCCAGCAGCCGTACGGGGGAAGGGTACACTGAAGCTTTCTTT.

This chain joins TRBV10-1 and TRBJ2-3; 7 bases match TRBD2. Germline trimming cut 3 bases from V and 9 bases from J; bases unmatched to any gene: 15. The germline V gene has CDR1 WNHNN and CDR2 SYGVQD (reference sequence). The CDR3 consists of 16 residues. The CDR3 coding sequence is TGCGCCAGCAGTGATGCCGGTCGGGGGGTAACTAAAACGCAGTATTTT. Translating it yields CASSDAGRGVTKTQYF.

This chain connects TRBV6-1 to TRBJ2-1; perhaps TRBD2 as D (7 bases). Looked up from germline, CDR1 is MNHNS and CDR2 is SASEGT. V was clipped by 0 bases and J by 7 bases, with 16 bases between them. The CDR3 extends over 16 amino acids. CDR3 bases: TGTGCCAGCAGTGAAGCTCGGGGGGCCGGTAGTAATGAGCAGTTCTTC. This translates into CASSEARGAGSNEQFF.

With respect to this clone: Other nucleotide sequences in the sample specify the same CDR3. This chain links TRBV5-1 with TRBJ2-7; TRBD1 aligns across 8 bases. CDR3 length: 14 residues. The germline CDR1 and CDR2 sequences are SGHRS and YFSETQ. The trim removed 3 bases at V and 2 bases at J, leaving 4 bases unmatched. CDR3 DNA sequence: TGCGCCAGCAGCTCGTCAGGGGGCACCTACGAGCAGTACTTC. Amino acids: CASSSSGGTYEQYF. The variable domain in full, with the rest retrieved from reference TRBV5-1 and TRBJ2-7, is KAGVTQTPRYLIKTRGQQVTLSCSPISGHRSVSWYQQTPGQGLQFLFEYFSETQRNKGNFPGRFSGRQFSNSRSEMNVSTLELGDSALYLCASSSSGGTYEQYFGPGTRLTVT.

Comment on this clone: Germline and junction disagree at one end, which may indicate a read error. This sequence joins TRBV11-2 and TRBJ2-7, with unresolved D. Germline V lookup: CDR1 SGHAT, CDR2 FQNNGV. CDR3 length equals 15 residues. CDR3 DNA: TGTGCCAGCAGCTTAGATCGGATTGTGACCTCTGGGTGGAACTTC. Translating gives CASSLDRIVTSGWNF.

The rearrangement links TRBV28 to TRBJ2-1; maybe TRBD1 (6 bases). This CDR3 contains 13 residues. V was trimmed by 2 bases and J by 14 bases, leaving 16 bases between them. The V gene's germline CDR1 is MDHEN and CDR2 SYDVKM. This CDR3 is CASSLEATGSEFF. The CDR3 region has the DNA TGTGCCAGCAGTTTAGAGGCAACAGGGTCCGAGTTCTTC.

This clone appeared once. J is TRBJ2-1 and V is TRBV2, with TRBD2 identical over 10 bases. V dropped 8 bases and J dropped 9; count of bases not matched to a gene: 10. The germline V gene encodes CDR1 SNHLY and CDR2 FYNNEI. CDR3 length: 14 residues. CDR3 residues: CASDRASGSIEQFF. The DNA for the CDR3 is TGTGCCAGCGATAGGGCTAGCGGGAGTATTGAGCAGTTCTTC.

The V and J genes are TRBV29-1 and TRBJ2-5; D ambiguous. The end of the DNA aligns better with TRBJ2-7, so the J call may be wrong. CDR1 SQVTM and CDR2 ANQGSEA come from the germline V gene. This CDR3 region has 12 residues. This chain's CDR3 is CSVEERSYEQYF. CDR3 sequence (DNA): TGCAGCGTTGAAGAGCGGTCCTACGAGCAGTACTTC.

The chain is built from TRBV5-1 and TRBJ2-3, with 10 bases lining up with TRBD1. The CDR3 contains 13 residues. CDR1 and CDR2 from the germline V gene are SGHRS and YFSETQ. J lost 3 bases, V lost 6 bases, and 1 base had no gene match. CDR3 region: CASKGQGTDTQYF. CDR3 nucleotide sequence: TGCGCCAGCAAGGGACAGGGGACAGATACGCAGTATTTT.

The CDR3 sequence: CASSLEGREASYEQYF. The CDR3 DNA reads as TGCGCCAGCAGCTTGGAGGGGCGGGAGGCCTCCTACGAGCAGTACTTC. The rearrangement joins TRBV5-1 to TRBJ2-7; 8 nucleotides match TRBD2. Germline V lookup: CDR1 SGHRS, CDR2 YFSETQ. This CDR3 is 16 amino acids long. V was pared by 0 bases and J by 0 bases, with 5 bases of the junction left unmatched.

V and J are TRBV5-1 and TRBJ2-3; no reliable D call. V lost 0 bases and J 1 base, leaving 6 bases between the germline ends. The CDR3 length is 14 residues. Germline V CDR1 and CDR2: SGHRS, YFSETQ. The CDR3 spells CASSLEHGTDTQYF. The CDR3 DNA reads TGCGCCAGCAGCTTGGAGCACGGCACAGATACGCAGTATTTT.

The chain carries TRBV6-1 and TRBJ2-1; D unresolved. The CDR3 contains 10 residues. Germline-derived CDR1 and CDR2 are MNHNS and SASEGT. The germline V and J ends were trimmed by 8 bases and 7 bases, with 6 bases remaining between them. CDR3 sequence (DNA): TGTGCCAGCGGCTGGAATGAGCAGTTCTTC. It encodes CASGWNEQFF.

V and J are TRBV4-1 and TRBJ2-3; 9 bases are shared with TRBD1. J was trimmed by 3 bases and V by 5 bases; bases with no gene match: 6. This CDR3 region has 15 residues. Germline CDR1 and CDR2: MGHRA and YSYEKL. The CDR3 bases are TGCGCCAGCAGCTCGGACAGGGGAAAAACAGATACGCAGTATTTT. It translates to CASSSDRGKTDTQYF.

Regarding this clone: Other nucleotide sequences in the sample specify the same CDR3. The CDR3 region has the DNA TGTGCCAGCAGTTACTCCCAGGGGGCAGGGCAGCCCCAGCATTTT. As protein: CASSYSQGAGQPQHF. V gene TRBV6-6 combines with J gene TRBJ1-5; TRBD1 agrees at 8 bases. The CDR3 runs to 15 residues. Trimming removed 0 bases from V and 7 bases from J; junction bases left unmatched: 5. In germline, CDR1 is MNHNY, CDR2 SVGAGI (reference sequence).

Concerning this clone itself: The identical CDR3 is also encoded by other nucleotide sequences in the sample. The CDR3 sequence: CASSLRLAAETQYF. Written as DNA, the CDR3 is TGTGCCAGCAGCTTAAGACTAGCCGCAGAGACCCAGTACTTC. The V and J genes are TRBV11-2 and TRBJ2-5, with 7 nucleotides matching TRBD2. The V gene end was trimmed by 2 bases and the J gene end by 4 bases; junction bases not matched to a gene: 4. The CDR3 covers 14 residues. CDR1 is SGHAT and CDR2 is FQNNGV in the germline V gene.

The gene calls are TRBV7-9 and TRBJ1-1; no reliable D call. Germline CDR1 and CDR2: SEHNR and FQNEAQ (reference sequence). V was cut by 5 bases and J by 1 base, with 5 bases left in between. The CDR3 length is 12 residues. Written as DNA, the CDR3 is TGTGCCAGCAGCCCCCCGAACACTGAAGCTTTCTTT. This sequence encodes CASSPPNTEAFF.

In DNA form, the CDR3 reads TGCGCCAGCAGCCGGTCTAGCGGGTCGAACACCGGGGAGCTGTTTTTT. This sequence encodes CASSRSSGSNTGELFF. The chain joins TRBV5-1 to TRBJ2-2; TRBD2 matches at 8 bases. The CDR3 runs to 16 residues. Germline CDR1 SGHRS, CDR2 YFSETQ. With V trimmed by 4 bases and J by 0 bases, 5 bases remained unmatched.

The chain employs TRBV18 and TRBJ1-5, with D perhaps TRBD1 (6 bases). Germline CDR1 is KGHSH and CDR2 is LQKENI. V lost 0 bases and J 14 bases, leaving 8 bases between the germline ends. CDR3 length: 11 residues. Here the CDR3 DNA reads TGTGCCAGCTCACCACCGCAGGGGAAGCATTTT. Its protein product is CASSPPQGKHF.

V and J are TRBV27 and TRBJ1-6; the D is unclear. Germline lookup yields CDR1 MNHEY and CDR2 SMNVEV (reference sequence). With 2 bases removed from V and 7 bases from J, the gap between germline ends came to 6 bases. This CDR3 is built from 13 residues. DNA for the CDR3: TGTGCCAGCAGTTTACAGCCCAATTCACCCCTCCACTTT. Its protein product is CASSLQPNSPLHF.

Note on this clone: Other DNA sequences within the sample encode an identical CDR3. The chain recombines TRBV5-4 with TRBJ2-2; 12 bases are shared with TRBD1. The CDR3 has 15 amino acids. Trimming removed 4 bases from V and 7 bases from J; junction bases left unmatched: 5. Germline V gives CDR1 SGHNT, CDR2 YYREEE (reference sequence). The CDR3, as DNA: TGTGCCAGCAGCCCGGGACAGGGGGCCGGCGGGGAGCTGTTTTTT. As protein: CASSPGQGAGGELFF.

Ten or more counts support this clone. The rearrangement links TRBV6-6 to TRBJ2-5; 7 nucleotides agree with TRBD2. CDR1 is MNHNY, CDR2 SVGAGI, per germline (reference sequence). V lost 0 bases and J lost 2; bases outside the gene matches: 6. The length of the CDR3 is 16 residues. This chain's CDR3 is CASSYSGGGGQETQYF. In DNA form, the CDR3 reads TGTGCCAGCAGTTACTCGGGCGGGGGAGGGCAAGAGACCCAGTACTTC.

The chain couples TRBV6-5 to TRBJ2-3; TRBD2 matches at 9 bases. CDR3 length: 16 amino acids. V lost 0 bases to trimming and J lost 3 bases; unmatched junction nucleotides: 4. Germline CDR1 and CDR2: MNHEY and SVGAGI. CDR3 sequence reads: CASSYSMTSGTDTQYF. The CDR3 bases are TGTGCCAGCAGTTACTCGATGACTAGCGGTACAGATACGCAGTATTTT.